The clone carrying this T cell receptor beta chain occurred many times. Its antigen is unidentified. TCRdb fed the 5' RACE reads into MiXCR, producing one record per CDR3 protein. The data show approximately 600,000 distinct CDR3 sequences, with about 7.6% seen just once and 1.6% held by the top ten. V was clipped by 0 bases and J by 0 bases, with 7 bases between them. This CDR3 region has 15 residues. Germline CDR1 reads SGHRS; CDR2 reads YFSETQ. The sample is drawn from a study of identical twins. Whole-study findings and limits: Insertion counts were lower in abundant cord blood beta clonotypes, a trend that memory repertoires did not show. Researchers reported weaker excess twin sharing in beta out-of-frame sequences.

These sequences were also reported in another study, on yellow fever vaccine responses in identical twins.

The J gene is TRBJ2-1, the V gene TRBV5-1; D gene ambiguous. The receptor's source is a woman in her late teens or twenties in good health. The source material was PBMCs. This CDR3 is CASSLATDSYNEQFF. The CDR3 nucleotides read TGCGCCAGCAGCTTGGCGACCGACTCCTACAATGAGCAGTTCTTC.